This entry concerns a single TCR beta chain. Profiling relied on immunoSEQ multiplex PCR, and the TCRdb table lists in-frame clones only, not all of them. The sample has about 80,000 clones; around 89% are singletons. Germline V gene data show CDR1 as SGHNT and CDR2 as YENEEA. V lost 5 bases, J lost 9 bases, and 9 bases stayed unmatched. The CDR3 runs 14 residues. The sample comes from a study of blood T cell repertoires in COVID-19. The receptor comes from an elderly woman with acute or convalescent COVID-19. The V call is TRBV11-3, the J call TRBJ2-1; 8 nucleotides line up with TRBD2. Input material: peripheral blood. Written as DNA, the CDR3 is TGTGCCAGCAGCCCGGGACTAGAAGGGGGTGAGCAGTTCTTC. Translation: CASSPGLEGGEQFF.